These T cell receptor beta chains were read from a single sample in a study of Graves' ophthalmopathy and Graves' hyperthyroidism. TCRdb called the multiplex PCR reads again in MiXCR, with one record for every CDR3 protein. The data contain about 590,000 distinct CDR3 sequences, approximately 37% of them singletons. The sequenced sample was peripheral blood or thyroid tissue (not recorded which). Receptors originate from an adult man with Graves' hyperthyroidism. Both conserved end residues are trimmed from each CDR3. Each record gives: V gene, CDR3 protein.

v_gene: TRBV20-1
CDR3aa: GASRTDYNEQS

v_gene: TRBV5-6
CDR3aa: ASSLPGPSGAGGEQY

v_gene: TRBV6-6
CDR3aa: ASSYWGTKETQY

v_gene: TRBV7-9
CDR3aa: ASSFRRGEAF

v_gene: TRBV2
CDR3aa: ASALVRYEQY

v_gene: TRBV12-3/TRBV12-4
CDR3aa: ASSLSVPQETQY

v_gene: TRBV10-3
CDR3aa: AISVADRGPYEQY

v_gene: TRBV20-1
CDR3aa: SARAGQRTDTQN

v_gene: TRBV7-9
CDR3aa: ASNWDRVNTGELF

v_gene: TRBV7-9
CDR3aa: ASSLVAGTQNYGYT

v_gene: TRBV25-1
CDR3aa: ASSSSGETPCEQY

v_gene: TRBV20-1
CDR3aa: SARETGQNDYGYT

v_gene: TRBV2
CDR3aa: ASVQGFQETQY

v_gene: TRBV20-1
CDR3aa: STHRGSMETQY

v_gene: TRBV5-1
CDR3aa: ASSLGLLYEQY

v_gene: TRBV10-3
CDR3aa: ASQPSLTSGKNIQY

v_gene: TRBV12-5
CDR3aa: ASGPQSLSPTGELF

v_gene: TRBV27
CDR3aa: ASSFNRVTSNQPQH

v_gene: TRBV29-1
CDR3aa: SVRQGGYGYT

v_gene: TRBV5-1
CDR3aa: ASSVVPSGSDEQY

v_gene: TRBV29-1
CDR3aa: SVEWRYNEQF

v_gene: TRBV2
CDR3aa: ASRVGTGTGANVLT

v_gene: TRBV9
CDR3aa: ASSVARDAGANVLT

v_gene: TRBV7-2
CDR3aa: ASSDYNEQF

v_gene: TRBV12-3/TRBV12-4
CDR3aa: ANSWTGDDEQY

v_gene: TRBV24-1
CDR3aa: ATSDGDREFPDNQPQH

v_gene: TRBV5-8
CDR3aa: ASSLVGQAYGYT

v_gene: TRBV12-3/TRBV12-4
CDR3aa: ASSLGGATNTEAF

v_gene: TRBV5-4
CDR3aa: ASSLEIAGNQETRY

v_gene: TRBV29-1
CDR3aa: SVDWRGEETQY

v_gene: TRBV29-1
CDR3aa: SLEVSDHEQY

v_gene: TRBV6-5
CDR3aa: ASSYGGGMESYGYT

v_gene: TRBV6-5
CDR3aa: ASHGPAEAF

v_gene: TRBV30
CDR3aa: AWRKAGTQY

v_gene: TRBV6-1
CDR3aa: ASSVRETGVSYEQY

v_gene: TRBV13
CDR3aa: ASSLASRVGYEQY

v_gene: TRBV20-1
CDR3aa: SAPDGVKGTEAF

v_gene: TRBV9
CDR3aa: ASSVRTDRGYEQY

v_gene: TRBV10-3
CDR3aa: ATRRDREGNTIY

v_gene: TRBV3-1
CDR3aa: ASSQGTLNYGYT

v_gene: TRBV24-1
CDR3aa: ATSDAPDRGPRGEQY

v_gene: TRBV10-3
CDR3aa: AISESTGVHSGANVLT

v_gene: TRBV20-1
CDR3aa: SARGGWGQGTDTQY